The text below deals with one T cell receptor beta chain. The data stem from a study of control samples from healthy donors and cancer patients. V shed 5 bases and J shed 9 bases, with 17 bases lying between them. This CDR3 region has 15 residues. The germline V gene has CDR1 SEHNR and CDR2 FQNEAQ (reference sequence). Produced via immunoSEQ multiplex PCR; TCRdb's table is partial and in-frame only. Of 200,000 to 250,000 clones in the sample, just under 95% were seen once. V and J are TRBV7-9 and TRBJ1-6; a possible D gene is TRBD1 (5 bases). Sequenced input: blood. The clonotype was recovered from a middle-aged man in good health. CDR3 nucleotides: TGTGCCAGCAGCCGGTCAGAGGGGCTTCTTTCACCCCTCCACTTT. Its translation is CASSRSEGLLSPLHF.